These 23 T cell receptor beta chains were sequenced from one sample in a study of kidney transplant recipient with SARS-CoV-2 infection. Each CDR3 protein is one row after TCRdb ran MiXCR on the reads. The sample shows under 300,000 distinct CDR3 sequences, 25% to 30% of them seen only once. This material consisted of a blood sample, taken at baseline and between days 110 and 120 from a kidney transplant recipient. The source is a male patient between 25 and 39 years old who had COVID-19 and was a kidney transplant recipient. Among the T cells, some may be from the graft donor.

This clonotype was seen many times. The chain recombines TRBV6-2 or TRBV6-3 with TRBJ2-7, with a possible D match to TRBD2 (6 bases). With 0 bases removed from V and 2 bases from J, the gap between germline ends came to 11 bases. Germline loops: CDR1 MNHEY, CDR2 SVGEGT. This CDR3 comprises 15 residues. The CDR3 region is CASSYSAGSAYEQYF. CDR3 nucleotides: TGTGCCAGCAGTTACTCGGCCGGGAGCGCCTACGAGCAGTACTTC.

Comment on this clonotype: Being one base from a much bigger clone, this may be a read error. The chain carries TRBV15 and TRBJ2-1; 7 nucleotides line up with TRBD2. This CDR3 is 13 amino acids long. Germline V gene sequence: CDR1 LNHNV, CDR2 YYDKDF (reference sequence). V was pared by 11 bases and J by 7 bases, with 11 bases of the junction left unmatched. The CDR3 bases are TGTGCCGCCGGGGGGAGCGCGTGGAATGAGCAGTTCTTC. Encoded protein: CAAGGSAWNEQFF.

This clonotype occurred many times. The genes are TRBV27 and TRBJ1-2; tentative D call: TRBD1 (6 bases). This CDR3 region has 14 residues. Germline-derived CDR1 and CDR2 are MNHEY and SMNVEV (reference sequence). V gave up 5 bases and J gave up 2 bases, with 12 bases separating them. CDR3 DNA sequence: TGTGCCAGCAGTCCTCAACAGGGAAACTATGGCTACACCTTC. Translating gives CASSPQQGNYGYTF.

As concerns this clonotype: Possible read error: a much larger clone is one base away. The chain has TRBV2 and TRBJ2-4; 7 bases align to TRBD1. The J call may be wrong; the DNA end is better matched by TRBJ2-7. This CDR3 comprises 14 residues. Germline values: CDR1 SNHLY, CDR2 FYNNEI. The CDR3 region has the DNA TGTGCCAGCAGTGGATGGGGCAGGGGGTACGAGCAGTACTTC. Its protein is CASSGWGRGYEQYF.

This clonotype was detected ten times or more. The V gene is TRBV20-1, the J gene TRBJ1-2; D is undetermined. The CDR3 spans 13 residues. V lost 5 bases to trimming and J lost 0 bases, with 10 bases between them. CDR1 DFQATT and CDR2 SNEGSKA come from the germline V gene (reference sequence). The CDR3 bases are TGCAGTGCTCTCCGTGAAGCTAACTATGGCTACACCTTC. Translating it yields CSALREANYGYTF.

To note about this clonotype: A much bigger clone sits one base away, suggesting this may be a read error. The chain combines TRBV6-5 with TRBJ1-1; the D gene is possibly TRBD1 (5 bases). The CDR3 runs 13 residues. The germline CDR1 and CDR2 sequences are MNHEY and SVGAGI. The CDR3 bases are TGTGCCAGCAAGTGGGACGTGGGTACTGGAGCTTTCTTT. Its protein is CASKWDVGTGAFF.

This clonotype appeared many times. J is TRBJ1-1 and V is TRBV7-8; 9 bases are shared with TRBD1. The V and J ends lost 2 bases and 7 bases, in that order; junction bases with no gene match: 2. This CDR3 is 13 amino acids long. Germline V CDR1 and CDR2: SGHVS, FQNEAQ. The CDR3 nucleotides are TGTGCCAGCAGCTTAACAGGGGGCTTTGAAGCTTTCTTT. Amino acids: CASSLTGGFEAFF.

V gene TRBV12-3 or TRBV12-4 combines with J gene TRBJ1-1, with D tentatively TRBD1 (5 bases). CDR3 length: 13 residues. V was cut by 10 bases and J by 0 bases, with 12 bases left in between. CDR3 DNA: TGTGCCAACGGAGTGACAGTGAACACTGAAGCTTTCTTT. Translated: CANGVTVNTEAFF.

This clonotype was observed once. A read error is possible here, since a much larger clone lies one base away. The V gene is TRBV7-6, the J gene TRBJ1-4; 7 bases match TRBD1. The CDR3 has 14 amino acids. Germline-derived CDR1 and CDR2 are SGHVS and FNYEAQ. The CDR3 loop reads CASSPGDSEEKLSF. CDR3 nucleotide sequence: TGTGCCAGCAGCCCCGGGGACAGCGAGGAAAAACTGTCTTTT.

This chain links TRBV5-1 with TRBJ2-5, with TRBD2 identical over 15 bases. Germline V gene data show CDR1 as SGHRS and CDR2 as YFSETQ. CDR3 length: 17 amino acids. V shed 4 bases and J 0 bases; nucleotides not matched to a gene: 4. The CDR3 DNA reads as TGCGCCAGCAGCCCCGGACTAGCGGGGGGGTACCAAGAGACCCAGTACTTC. Protein sequence: CASSPGLAGGYQETQYF.

This clonotype came up many times. The gene calls are TRBV28 and TRBJ1-2; TRBD1 agrees at 8 bases. The germline V gene encodes CDR1 MDHEN and CDR2 SYDVKM. V trimming: 7 bases; J trimming: 4 bases; junction bases outside the gene matches: 2. The CDR3 runs to 12 residues. The CDR3 DNA follows: TGTGCCAGCACAACAGGGGGCTATGGCTACACCTTC. It translates to CASTTGGYGYTF.

Details on this clonotype: A read error may explain this, as a much larger clone is one base away. V usage is TRBV7-6 and J usage is TRBJ2-7, with D possibly called TRBD1 or TRBD2 (6 bases each). This CDR3 is 16 amino acids long. CDR1 and CDR2 (germline): SGHVS, FNYEAQ. V was trimmed by 1 base and J by 2 bases, leaving 15 bases between them. The CDR3 here is CASSLGIGGPAYEQYF. CDR3 DNA: TGTGCCAGCAGCTTAGGAATAGGGGGGCCCGCCTACGAGCAGTACTTC.

J is TRBJ1-1 and V is TRBV28; 10 bases map to TRBD1. The ends lost 5 bases at V and 2 bases at J; junction bases unmatched: 8. The CDR3 loop spans 16 amino acids. The germline CDR1 and CDR2 sequences are MDHEN and SYDVKM. CDR3 DNA sequence: TGTGCCAGCAGTCAGGCACAGACAGGGGGCAACACTGAAGCTTTCTTT. Translating gives CASSQAQTGGNTEAFF.

Notes on this clonotype: A much bigger clone sits one base away, suggesting this may be a read error. The V and J genes are TRBV10-3 and TRBJ1-1, with 7 bases that match TRBD1. The J segment lost 3 bases and the V segment lost 8 bases, leaving 15 bases of the junction unmatched. The germline CDR1 and CDR2 sequences are ENHRY and SYGVKD. CDR3 length: 16 residues. In DNA, the CDR3 is TGTGCCATCGGTGCCGACAGGGCCGGGAGTCACACTGAAGCTTTCTTT. This translates into CAIGADRAGSHTEAFF.

There are many counts of this clonotype. The chain employs TRBV12-3 or TRBV12-4 and TRBJ2-2, with 10 bases identical to TRBD1. V gave up 6 bases and J gave up 4 bases; unmatched junction bases: 2. The CDR3 totals 14 residues. The CDR3 is CASRGDRGTGELFF. CDR3 coding DNA: TGTGCCAGCAGAGGGGACAGGGGCACCGGGGAGCTGTTTTTT.

Concerning this clonotype itself: A much larger clonotype is one base distant, so this may be a read error. The J gene is TRBJ2-2, the V gene TRBV20-1; TRBD1 aligns across 7 bases. Per germline, CDR1 DFQATT and CDR2 SNEGSKA (reference sequence). V trimming: 0 bases; J trimming: 3 bases; junction bases outside the gene matches: 16. CDR3 length equals 19 residues. CDR3 bases: TGCAGTGCTAGAGATCTGGGAGACAGGGCCGGGCGTCACACCGGGGAGCTGTTTTTT. Protein sequence: CSARDLGDRAGRHTGELFF.

As to this clonotype: Possible read error: a much larger clone is one base away. V is TRBV28 and J is TRBJ1-5; the D gene is possibly TRBD1 (6 bases). Per the germline V gene, CDR1 is MDHEN and CDR2 is SYDVKM. CDR3 size: 15 residues. The CDR3 protein is CASSPQGLGNQHQHF. CDR3 sequence (DNA): TGTGCCAGCAGTCCCCAGGGGTTGGGCAATCAGCACCAGCATTTT. Variable domain in full (rest from reference TRBV28 and TRBJ1-5): DVKVTQSSRYLVKRTGEKVFLECVQDMDHENMFWYRQDPGLGLRLIYFSYDVKMKEKGDIPEGYSVSREKKERFSLILESASTNQTSMYLCASSPQGLGNQHQHFGDGTRLSIL.

The table lists this clonotype with many counts. This chain links TRBV29-1 with TRBJ1-1, with D unresolved. CDR1 and CDR2 from the germline V gene are SQVTM and ANQGSEA. The CDR3 totals 13 residues. Between the trimmed V and J ends, which lost 7 bases and 0 bases, there was a span of 12 bases. The CDR3 reads CSATGKVNTEAFF. CDR3 sequence (DNA): TGCAGCGCGACGGGAAAAGTGAACACTGAAGCTTTCTTT.

This clonotype was observed many times. The V call is TRBV12-3 or TRBV12-4, the J call TRBJ1-3; D perhaps matches TRBD1 (5 bases). The V end was cut by 5 bases, the J end by 4 bases, with 9 bases between. The CDR3 is 13 residues long. The CDR3 bases are TGTGCCAGCAGTGGAGGGGCCGGAAACACCATATATTTT. It codes for CASSGGAGNTIYF.

In its sample, this clonotype was seen many times. This sequence joins TRBV12-3 or TRBV12-4 and TRBJ1-5; 7 bases match TRBD1. The CDR3 has 16 amino acids. V was pared by 3 bases and J by 2 bases, with 7 bases of the junction left unmatched. The DNA for the CDR3 is TGTGCCAGCAGTTTCGGGGACAGTTTTGGCAATCAGCCCCAGCATTTT. Translated, it gives CASSFGDSFGNQPQHF.

The chain uses TRBV28 and TRBJ1-1; the D gene is possibly TRBD1 (6 bases). The CDR3 has 20 residues. Germline V gives CDR1 MDHEN, CDR2 SYDVKM. V was clipped by 8 bases and J by 0 bases, with 31 bases between them. In DNA, the CDR3 is TGTGCCAGCCGATTATCCGGGACAAGGGCAATTTGGGGCATGAACACTGAAGCTTTCTTT. Protein: CASRLSGTRAIWGMNTEAFF.

Details on this clonotype: A much more abundant neighbour one base away suggests this may be a read error. J is TRBJ1-1 and V is TRBV19; 10 positions agree with TRBD1. Germline CDR1 is LNHDA and CDR2 is SQIVND (reference sequence). This CDR3 is 15 amino acids long. The chain's CDR3 is CASERGTGVNTEASF. As DNA, the CDR3 is TGTGCCAGTGAGCGAGGGACAGGGGTGAACACTGAAGCTTCCTTT.

This clonotype was seen at least ten times. This chain joins TRBV7-2 and TRBJ2-7, with TRBD2 identical over 15 bases. Germline V lookup: CDR1 SGHTA, CDR2 FQGNSA. The CDR3 is made up of 15 amino acids. With 5 bases clipped from V and 6 bases from J, the junction kept 5 bases outside the gene matches. The CDR3 loop reads CASSPGTSGGREQYF. DNA of the CDR3: TGTGCCAGCAGCCCCGGGACTAGCGGGGGGCGCGAGCAGTACTTC.